The T cell receptor beta chain under discussion was sequenced for a study of vaccination and CD4 T cells after COVID-19. Noted treatment: roughly 10-day PBMC culture with coronavirus spike peptide pools or control peptides (ViraFEST assay). Remarks on this clonotype: Its antigen is not identified.

An Oncomine TCR Beta short-read assay was used to sequence the DNA from cultured CD4+ T cells. TCRdb re-called the PCR reads with MiXCR, one entry per CDR3 protein. In the table there are roughly 20,000 distinct CDR3 sequences, around 50% of which are singletons. The sequence came from a human donor who had recovered from COVID-19. The specimen was CD4+ T cells from blood, cultured in vitro.

Here the CDR3 DNA reads TGCAGTGCCGCGTCCGGGGGGTCCACAGATACGCAGTATTTT. Protein product: CSAASGGSTDTQYF. The rearrangement uses TRBV20-1 and TRBJ2-3; 7 positions agree with TRBD2. Trimming at V came to 6 bases and at J to 2 bases, leaving 8 bases not matched to a gene. Germline CDR1 reads DFQATT; CDR2 reads SNEGSKA (reference sequence). The CDR3 is 14 amino acids.